The sequence of this TCR beta chain was determined in a study of T cells in Graves' hyperthyroidism and ophthalmopathy. The source material, RNA transcripts, was used to amplify TCR beta CDR3 regions. First-round RT-PCR with HTBI primers amplified the TCR CDR3 region. TCRdb fed the multiplex PCR reads into MiXCR, producing one record per CDR3 protein. This sample has about 380,000 distinct CDR3 sequences, with under 20% found just once. Germline V gives CDR1 SGHVS, CDR2 FNYEAQ. The CDR3 is made up of 14 amino acids. V dropped 4 bases and J dropped 11 bases, with 15 bases sitting between them. The sample holds many counts of this clonotype.

Sequencing was done on a sample of blood. The sequence was obtained from a man aged 18 to 30 with Graves' ophthalmopathy. V and J are TRBV7-6 and TRBJ1-6; possible D gene TRBD1, 5 bases. The CDR3 loop reads CASSSEGTRTPLHF. DNA for the CDR3: TGTGCCAGCAGCTCAGAGGGGACGCGCACACCCCTCCACTTT.